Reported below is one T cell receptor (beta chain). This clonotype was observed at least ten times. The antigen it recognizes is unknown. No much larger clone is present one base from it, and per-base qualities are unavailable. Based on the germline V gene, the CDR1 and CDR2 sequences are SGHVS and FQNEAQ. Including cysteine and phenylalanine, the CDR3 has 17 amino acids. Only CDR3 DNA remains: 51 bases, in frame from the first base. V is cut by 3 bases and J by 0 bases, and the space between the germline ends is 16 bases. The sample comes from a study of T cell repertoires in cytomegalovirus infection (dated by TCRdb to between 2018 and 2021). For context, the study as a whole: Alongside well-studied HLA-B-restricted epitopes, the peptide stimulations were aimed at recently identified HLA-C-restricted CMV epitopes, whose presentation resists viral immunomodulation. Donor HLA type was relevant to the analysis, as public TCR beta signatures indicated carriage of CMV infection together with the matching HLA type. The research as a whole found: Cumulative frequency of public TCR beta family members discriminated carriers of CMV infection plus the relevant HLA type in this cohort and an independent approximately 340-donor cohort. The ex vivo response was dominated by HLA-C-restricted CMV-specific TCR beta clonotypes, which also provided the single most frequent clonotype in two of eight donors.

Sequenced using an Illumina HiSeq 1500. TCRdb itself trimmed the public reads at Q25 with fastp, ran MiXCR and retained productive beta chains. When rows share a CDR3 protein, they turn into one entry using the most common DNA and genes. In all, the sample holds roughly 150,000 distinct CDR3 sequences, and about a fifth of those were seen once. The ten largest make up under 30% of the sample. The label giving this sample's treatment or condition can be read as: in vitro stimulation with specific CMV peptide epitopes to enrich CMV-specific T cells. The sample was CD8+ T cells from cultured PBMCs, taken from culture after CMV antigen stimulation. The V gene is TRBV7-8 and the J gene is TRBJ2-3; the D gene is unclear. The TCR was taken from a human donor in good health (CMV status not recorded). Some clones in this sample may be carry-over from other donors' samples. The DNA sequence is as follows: TGTGCCAGCAGCTTTCCACAGATACAAACTAGCACAGATACGCAGTATTTT. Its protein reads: CASSFPQIQTSTDTQYF.